The 27 T cell receptor beta chains below were found in one sample sequenced in a study of STAT5B mutations in CD4+ large granular lymphocyte leukemia (dated by TCRdb to the early 2020s). Library method: the immunoSEQ multiplex PCR assay. Held by TCRdb, this immuneACCESS table contains in-frame sequences only and omits some clones. Under half of the omission traces to an unresolved V gene where checked; the cause of the rest is unknown. A total of 30,000 to 35,000 clones appear in this sample, 85% of them only once. Of the sample, roughly 4.3% is held by the ten largest clones. Sequenced sample: CD4+ T cells from blood buffy coats. The receptors come from a human donor in good health.

The rearrangement links TRBV27 to TRBJ2-2, with 14 bases lining up with TRBD2. The V gene's germline CDR1 is MNHEY and CDR2 SMNVEV (reference sequence). V dropped 2 bases and J dropped 3; count of bases not matched to a gene: 2. The CDR3 has 17 amino acids. This CDR3 reads CASSLPGLAGDTGELFF. For the CDR3, the DNA is TGTGCCAGCAGTTTACCGGGACTAGCGGGAGACACCGGGGAGCTGTTTTTT.

The chain employs TRBV9 and TRBJ1-1; no reliable D call. V lost 4 bases, J lost 0 bases, and 13 bases lay in between. Germline V gives CDR1 SGDLS, CDR2 YYNGEE. The CDR3 is 15 residues long. This CDR3 is CASSHGRGMNTEAFF. CDR3 DNA: TGTGCCAGCAGCCATGGACGGGGAATGAACACTGAAGCTTTCTTT. The complete variable domain, with remaining parts taken from reference TRBV9 and TRBJ1-1, reads DSGVTQTPKHLITATGQRVTLRCSPRSGDLSVYWYQQSLDQGLQFLIQYYNGEERAKGNILERFSAQQFPDLHSELNLSSLELGDSALYFCASSHGRGMNTEAFFGQGTRLTVV.

This chain uses TRBV4-3 with TRBJ1-2; D is unclear. The CDR3 length is 13 residues. V shed 5 bases and J shed 3 bases, with 10 bases lying between them. Germline CDR1 and CDR2: LGHNA and YSLEER. This CDR3 is CASSTQDHYGYTF. The CDR3 DNA is TGCGCCAGCAGCACCCAGGACCACTATGGCTACACCTTC.

The chain has TRBV30 and TRBJ1-2; D is possibly TRBD1 (5 bases). The CDR3 spans 13 residues. Germline V lookup: CDR1 GTSNPN, CDR2 SVGIG (reference sequence). V lost 0 bases and J lost 8, with 13 bases in between. The CDR3 DNA reads TGTGCCTGGAGTGTATTTGGGGGTGGAGGCTACACCTTC. Translation: CAWSVFGGGGYTF.

The chain couples TRBV7-9 to TRBJ1-1; D is perhaps TRBD1 (6 bases). Per the germline V gene, CDR1 is SEHNR and CDR2 is FQNEAQ (reference sequence). V lost 6 bases and J lost 0, with 11 bases in between. The CDR3 covers 14 residues. CDR3: CASSHDRMNTEAFF. CDR3 nucleotides: TGTGCCAGCAGTCACGACAGGATGAACACTGAAGCTTTCTTT.

The chain links TRBV28 to TRBJ1-1, with a possible D match to TRBD1 (5 bases). The CDR3 spans 17 residues. The germline V gene has CDR1 MDHEN and CDR2 SYDVKM. Trimming stripped 2 bases from V and 5 bases from J, with 21 bases between. The CDR3 DNA reads as TGTGCCAGCAGTTTAAGATCCGGGGCCCGGAGTGGGACTGAAGCTTTCTTT. Encoded protein: CASSLRSGARSGTEAFF. Together with reference TRBV28 and TRBJ1-1, the CDR3 gives the full variable domain: DVKVTQSSRYLVKRTGEKVFLECVQDMDHENMFWYRQDPGLGLRLIYFSYDVKMKEKGDIPEGYSVSREKKERFSLILESASTNQTSMYLCASSLRSGARSGTEAFFGQGTRLTVV.

The chain couples TRBV30 to TRBJ2-5, with TRBD2 identical over 7 bases. The CDR3 is 15 amino acids. V gave up 8 bases and J gave up 2 bases; unmatched junction bases: 14. Per germline, CDR1 GTSNPN and CDR2 SVGIG (reference sequence). The CDR3 DNA is TGTGCCGGCGGTGGGAGTAGCGGGCGGCAAGAGACCCAGTACTTC. Amino acid sequence: CAGGGSSGRQETQYF.

This sequence joins TRBV7-2 and TRBJ2-1, with 9 bases that match TRBD1. Looked up from germline, CDR1 is SGHTA and CDR2 is FQGNSA. The CDR3 covers 16 residues. V lost 5 bases, J lost 4 bases, and 9 bases stayed unmatched. In DNA, the CDR3 is TGTGCCAGCAGCCGTTCGTGGACAGGGGCTTACAATGAGCAGTTCTTC. Translation: CASSRSWTGAYNEQFF.

The gene calls are TRBV6-5 and TRBJ2-5; 9 nucleotides align to TRBD1. J was trimmed by 5 bases and V by 2 bases; bases with no gene match: 3. The length of the CDR3 is 14 residues. The V gene's germline CDR1 is MNHEY and CDR2 SVGAGI. The CDR3 is CASSYGTGLETQYF. Here the CDR3 DNA reads TGTGCCAGCAGTTACGGGACAGGGCTTGAGACCCAGTACTTC.

The rearrangement links TRBV2 to TRBJ1-2; D perhaps matches TRBD1 (5 bases). CDR3 length: 15 residues. In germline, CDR1 is SNHLY, CDR2 FYNNEI. Trimming left V 5 bases short and J 3 bases short, with 16 bases between. The CDR3 loop is CASSNGGAGDYGYTF. The CDR3 nucleotides are TGTGCCAGCAGTAACGGCGGGGCGGGGGACTATGGCTACACCTTC.

This clone was seen a handful of times. V and J are TRBV12-5 and TRBJ1-1; D unclear. The germline V gene has CDR1 LGHNT and CDR2 FRNRAP. The CDR3 covers 11 residues. V dropped 3 bases and J dropped 5 bases, with 4 bases sitting between them. Here the CDR3 reads CASGFGTEAFF. Written as DNA, the CDR3 is TGTGCTAGTGGTTTTGGGACTGAAGCTTTCTTT. Full variable domain (rest looked up from reference TRBV12-5 and TRBJ1-1): DARVTQTPRHKVTEMGQEVTMRCQPILGHNTVFWYRQTMMQGLELLAYFRNRAPLDDSGMPKDRFSAEMPDATLATLKIQPSEPRDSAVYFCASGFGTEAFFGQGTRLTVV.

The chain uses TRBV5-4 and TRBJ1-3; 7 positions agree with TRBD1. Trimming took 4 bases from V and 2 from J; bases not matched to a gene: 3. The CDR3 spans 14 residues. The germline CDR1 and CDR2 sequences are SGHNT and YYREEE (reference sequence). The CDR3 region has the DNA TGTGCCAGCAGCCCAGGGACAGCTGGAAACACCATATATTTT. Its translation: CASSPGTAGNTIYF.

This clone was seen only a few times. The chain combines TRBV5-6 with TRBJ1-3, with D unclear. Trimming stripped 1 base from V and 3 bases from J, with 2 bases between. This CDR3 has 12 residues. Germline assignment: CDR1 SGHDT and CDR2 YYEEEE. CDR3 nucleotides: TGTGCCAGCAGCTTGCGTGGAAACACCATATATTTT. Residues: CASSLRGNTIYF.

This sequence joins TRBV2 and TRBJ2-2; unclear D gene. V lost 7 bases to trimming and J lost 0 bases, with 9 bases between them. Germline V gene data show CDR1 as SNHLY and CDR2 as FYNNEI. CDR3 length: 14 residues. CDR3: CASTYSANTGELFF. CDR3 coding DNA: TGTGCCAGCACGTACAGCGCGAACACCGGGGAGCTGTTTTTT.

The V gene is TRBV11-2, the J gene TRBJ2-3; TRBD2 matches 10 bases. In germline, CDR1 is SGHAT, CDR2 FQNNGV. With 4 bases clipped from V and 3 bases from J, the junction kept 10 bases outside the gene matches. The CDR3 loop spans 17 amino acids. The CDR3 DNA follows: TGTGCCAGCAGCTCAGCCGCTAGCGGGAGTGTTACAGATACGCAGTATTTT. Encoded protein: CASSSAASGSVTDTQYF.

This clone was counted once. The V and J genes are TRBV7-9 and TRBJ1-4; the match to TRBD1 covers 7 bases. CDR3 length: 15 amino acids. Germline V CDR1 and CDR2: SEHNR, FQNEAQ (reference sequence). The junction had 4 bases not matched to a gene; V was cut back by 3 bases and J by 3 bases. CDR3 protein: CASSFVGTANEKLFF. CDR3 in DNA: TGTGCCAGCAGCTTCGTCGGGACAGCTAATGAAAAACTGTTTTTT.

The chain recombines TRBV6-1 with TRBJ2-5; the match to TRBD1 covers 11 bases. The closer fit of TRBJ2-7 to the DNA end suggests the J call may be wrong. The CDR3 consists of 14 residues. Per the germline V gene, CDR1 is MNHNS and CDR2 is SASEGT. For the CDR3, the DNA is TGTGCCAGCAGGGGACAGGGGGTTCCTAACGAGCAGTACTTC. Amino acids: CASRGQGVPNEQYF.

The chain combines TRBV6-5 with TRBJ2-1; 7 positions match TRBD2. Germline trimming cut 2 bases from V and 3 bases from J; bases unmatched to any gene: 1. The germline V gene has CDR1 MNHEY and CDR2 SVGAGI. This CDR3 region has 14 residues. The CDR3 bases are TGTGCCAGCAGTTACGCTAGCGGCTACAATGAGCAGTTCTTC. It codes for CASSYASGYNEQFF.

V and J are TRBV10-1 and TRBJ2-1; 9 bases align to TRBD2. The length of the CDR3 is 16 residues. The J segment lost 1 base and the V segment lost 8 bases, leaving 9 bases of the junction unmatched. Germline V lookup: CDR1 WNHNN, CDR2 SYGVQD (reference sequence). The CDR3 sequence is CASSPLAGSSYNEQFF. The DNA of the CDR3 is TGCGCCAGCTCCCCTCTAGCGGGATCGTCCTACAATGAGCAGTTCTTC.

The chain uses TRBV2 and TRBJ2-7, with 7 bases aligning to TRBD2. This CDR3 is 14 amino acids long. In germline, CDR1 is SNHLY, CDR2 FYNNEI. Germline trimming cut 5 bases from V and 0 bases from J; bases unmatched to any gene: 4. The CDR3 region is CASSRAGSSYEQYF. The DNA for the CDR3 is TGTGCCAGCAGTAGAGCGGGGAGCTCCTACGAGCAGTACTTC.

The chain recombines TRBV11-2 with TRBJ2-2; possible D gene TRBD1, 5 bases. V lost 1 base and J lost 4, with 7 bases in between. CDR3 length equals 14 residues. Germline V lookup: CDR1 SGHAT, CDR2 FQNNGV. The CDR3 DNA is TGTGCCAGCAGCTTAGCAGGGTTCACCGGGGAGCTGTTTTTT. Protein sequence: CASSLAGFTGELFF.

The gene calls are TRBV6-5 and TRBJ2-3; TRBD2 agrees at 7 bases. The CDR3 totals 15 residues. Germline-derived CDR1 and CDR2 are MNHEY and SVGAGI. The J segment lost 5 bases and the V segment lost 7 bases, leaving 12 bases of the junction unmatched. CDR3 in DNA: TGTGCCAGCACCAAACGGGCTAGCGGTATAGATACGCAGTATTTT. It translates to CASTKRASGIDTQYF.

The chain couples TRBV11-2 to TRBJ2-7, with D perhaps matching TRBD2 (6 bases). Trimming left V 7 bases short and J 1 base short, with 17 bases between. The CDR3 is made up of 15 amino acids. CDR1 and CDR2 from the germline V gene are SGHAT and FQNNGV. The CDR3 sequence: CASTPAASVSYEQYF. CDR3 coding DNA: TGTGCCAGCACCCCGGCGGCTAGCGTATCCTACGAGCAGTACTTC.

The chain employs TRBV5-1 and TRBJ2-1; possibly TRBD2 for D (5 bases). The V and J ends lost 0 bases and 5 bases respectively, with 9 bases between them. In germline, CDR1 is SGHRS, CDR2 YFSETQ. CDR3 length: 14 residues. CDR3 sequence (DNA): TGCGCCAGCAGCTTGGCGACGGGAAACAATGAGCAGTTCTTC. Translation: CASSLATGNNEQFF.

In nucleotides, the CDR3 is TGTGCCAGCAGTTACTCCTTGGCCGGGGCAGATACGCAGTATTTT. It codes for CASSYSLAGADTQYF. The J gene is TRBJ2-3, the V gene TRBV6-5; TRBD2 might be the D (5 bases). The CDR3 has 15 amino acids. V was clipped by 0 bases and J by 4 bases, with 11 bases between them. Germline V gives CDR1 MNHEY, CDR2 SVGAGI.

The V and J genes are TRBV4-1 and TRBJ2-7; TRBD2 agrees at 9 bases. V shed 1 base and J 3 bases; nucleotides not matched to a gene: 10. The CDR3 has 17 amino acids. CDR1 and CDR2 (germline): MGHRA, YSYEKL. In DNA, the CDR3 is TGCGCCAGCAGCCAAGGCTACCTTAGCGGGAGTGGCTACGAGCAGTACTTC. Translated: CASSQGYLSGSGYEQYF.

The chain carries TRBV4-1 and TRBJ2-3, with D hard to call. The length of the CDR3 is 16 residues. V lost 3 bases and J lost 1, with 14 bases in between. CDR1 and CDR2 (germline): MGHRA, YSYEKL. CDR3 sequence (DNA): TGCGCCAGCAGCCATCTGCCGGGCACCCGCACAGATACGCAGTATTTT. Its translation is CASSHLPGTRTDTQYF.